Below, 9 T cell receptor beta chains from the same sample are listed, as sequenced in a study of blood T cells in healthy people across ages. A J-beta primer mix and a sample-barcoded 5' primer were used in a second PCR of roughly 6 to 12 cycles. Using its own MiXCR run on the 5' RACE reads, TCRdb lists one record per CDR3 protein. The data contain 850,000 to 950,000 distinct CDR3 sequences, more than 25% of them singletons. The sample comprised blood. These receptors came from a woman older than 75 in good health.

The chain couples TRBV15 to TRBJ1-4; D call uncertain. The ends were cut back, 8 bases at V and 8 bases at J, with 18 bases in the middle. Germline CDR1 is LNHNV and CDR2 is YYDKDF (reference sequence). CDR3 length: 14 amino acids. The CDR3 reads CATGEYGTREKLFF. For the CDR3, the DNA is TGTGCCACCGGGGAGTACGGAACAAGAGAAAAACTGTTTTTT.

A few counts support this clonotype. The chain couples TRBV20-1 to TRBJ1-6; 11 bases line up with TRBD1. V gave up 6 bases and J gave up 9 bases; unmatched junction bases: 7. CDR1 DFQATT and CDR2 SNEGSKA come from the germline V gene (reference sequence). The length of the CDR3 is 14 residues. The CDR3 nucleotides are TGCAGTGCGAGGTCGGACAGGGGGCCTTCACCCCTCCACTTT. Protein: CSARSDRGPSPLHF.

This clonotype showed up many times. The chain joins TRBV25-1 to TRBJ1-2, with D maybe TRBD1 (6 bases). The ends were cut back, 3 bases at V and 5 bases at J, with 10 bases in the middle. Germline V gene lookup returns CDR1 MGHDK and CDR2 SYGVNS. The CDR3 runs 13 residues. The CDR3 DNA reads TGTGCCAGCAGTGATTCAGGGGTTTATGGCTACACCTTC. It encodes CASSDSGVYGYTF.

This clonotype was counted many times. CDR3 in amino acids: CASSFYTGRTEYF. CDR3 sequence (DNA): TGTGCCAGCAGCTTTTACACAGGGCGAACCGAGTACTTC. V gene TRBV7-2 combines with J gene TRBJ2-7; D may be TRBD1 (6 bases). The V and J ends lost 3 bases and 11 bases respectively, with 17 bases between them. The CDR3 runs to 13 residues. CDR1 SGHTA and CDR2 FQGNSA come from the germline V gene.

The CDR3 spells CAWNRDRGPPYGYTF. The CDR3 bases are TGTGCCTGGAACCGGGACAGGGGGCCGCCCTATGGCTACACCTTC. J is TRBJ1-2 and V is TRBV30; 12 bases fit TRBD1. V shed 4 bases, J shed 4 bases, and the junction held 7 bases outside the gene matches. CDR1 and CDR2 (germline): GTSNPN, SVGIG (reference sequence). This CDR3 comprises 15 residues.

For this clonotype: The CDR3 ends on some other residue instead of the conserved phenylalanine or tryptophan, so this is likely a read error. The CDR3 sequence is CASSRTAGYTV. The CDR3 DNA follows: TGTGCCAGCAGCCGCACAGCTGGCTACACCGTC. The chain joins TRBV14 to TRBJ1-2, with D uncertain. V was cut by 4 bases and J by 7 bases, with 7 bases left in between. Germline values: CDR1 SGHDN, CDR2 FVKESK. This CDR3 is 11 amino acids long.

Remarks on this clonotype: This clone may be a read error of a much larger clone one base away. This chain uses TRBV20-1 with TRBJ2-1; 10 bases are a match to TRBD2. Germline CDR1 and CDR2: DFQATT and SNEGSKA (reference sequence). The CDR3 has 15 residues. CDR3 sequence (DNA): TGCAGTGCTAGTCCCCCTAGCGGGGGTTACAATGGGCAGTTCTTC. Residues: CSASPPSGGYNGQFF.

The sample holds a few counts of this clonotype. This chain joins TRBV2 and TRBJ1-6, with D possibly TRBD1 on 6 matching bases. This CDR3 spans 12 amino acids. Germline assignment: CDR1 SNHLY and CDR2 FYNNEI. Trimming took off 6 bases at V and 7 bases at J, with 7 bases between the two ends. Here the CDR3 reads CASRGANSPLHF. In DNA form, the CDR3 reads TGTGCCAGCAGGGGGGCCAATTCACCCCTCCACTTT.

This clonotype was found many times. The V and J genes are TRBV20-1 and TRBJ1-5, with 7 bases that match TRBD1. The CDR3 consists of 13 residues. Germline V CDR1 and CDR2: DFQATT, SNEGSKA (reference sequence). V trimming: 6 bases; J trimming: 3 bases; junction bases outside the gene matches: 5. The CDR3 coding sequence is TGCAGTGCGGGAGGACAGGTCAATCAGCCCCAGCATTTT. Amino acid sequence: CSAGGQVNQPQHF.